The source of this T cell receptor beta chain is a study of blood T cell repertoires in COVID-19. Study at large: The United States, Italy and Spain provided the acute and convalescent COVID-19 samples. The analysed material was cDNA or gDNA that came from T cells, B-cell-depleted T cells, or PBMCs.

The assay was immunoSEQ multiplex PCR, and TCRdb's table has in-frame clones only and misses some. The sample lists about 32,000 clones, approximately 90% occurring once. Germline V gene sequence: CDR1 LGHNA, CDR2 YNFKEQ. V gave up 3 bases and J gave up 2 bases, with 14 bases separating them. The CDR3 is 15 residues long. This sequence originates from a man aged 55 to 70 with acute or convalescent COVID-19. The rearrangement uses TRBV4-2 and TRBJ2-7; a possible D gene is TRBD1 (6 bases). The sample comprised peripheral blood. The CDR3 loop reads CASSHGQGQTYEQYF. The CDR3 DNA reads TGTGCCAGCAGCCATGGGCAGGGGCAAACCTACGAGCAGTACTTC.